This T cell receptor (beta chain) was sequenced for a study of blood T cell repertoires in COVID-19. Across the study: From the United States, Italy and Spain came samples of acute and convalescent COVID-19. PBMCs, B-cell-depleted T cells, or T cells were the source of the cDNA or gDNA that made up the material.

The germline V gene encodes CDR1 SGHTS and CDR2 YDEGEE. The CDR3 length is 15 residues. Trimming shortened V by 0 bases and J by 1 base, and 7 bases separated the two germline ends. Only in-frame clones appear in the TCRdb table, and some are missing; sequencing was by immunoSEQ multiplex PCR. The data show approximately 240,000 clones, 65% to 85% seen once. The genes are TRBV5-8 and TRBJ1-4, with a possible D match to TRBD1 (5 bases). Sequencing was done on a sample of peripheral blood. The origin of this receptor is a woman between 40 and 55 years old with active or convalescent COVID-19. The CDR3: CASSLATGTNEKLFF. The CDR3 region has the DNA TGTGCCAGCAGCTTGGCTACAGGAACTAATGAAAAACTGTTTTTT.